This entry lists 16 T cell receptor beta chains sequenced from one sample in a study of CD8 T cells in ankylosing spondylitis. Each CDR3 protein gets one entry after TCRdb re-called the 5' RACE reads with MiXCR. The sample lists 150,000 to 200,000 distinct CDR3 sequences, 15% to 20% occurring once. The material sequenced was blood, either unsorted or a sorted T cell fraction (not recorded which). These receptors all stem from a male donor under 30 with ankylosing spondylitis or in good health (not recorded which).

Ten or more counts support this clonotype. This chain links TRBV20-1 with TRBJ1-2; unclear D gene. Germline loops: CDR1 DFQATT, CDR2 SNEGSKA (reference sequence). The ends were cut back, 1 base at V and 3 bases at J, with 9 bases in the middle. This CDR3 comprises 13 residues. CDR3 in amino acids: CSARAAGDYGYTF. In DNA, the CDR3 is TGCAGTGCTAGAGCGGCCGGGGACTATGGCTACACCTTC.

The genes are TRBV7-8 and TRBJ2-1; 7 nucleotides match TRBD1. V gave up 5 bases and J gave up 6 bases; unmatched junction bases: 10. This CDR3 comprises 15 residues. CDR1 and CDR2 from the germline V gene are SGHVS and FQNEAQ. CDR3 residues: CASSPWTGDSNEQFF. CDR3 in DNA: TGTGCCAGCAGCCCATGGACAGGTGATAGCAATGAGCAGTTCTTC.

Many counts were recorded for this clonotype. This chain connects TRBV29-1 to TRBJ2-2; D uncertain. Deletions cut 7 bases from V and 4 bases from J, with 10 bases between. The CDR3 extends over 12 amino acids. Germline loops: CDR1 SQVTM, CDR2 ANQGSEA. CDR3 region: CSAITLTGELFF. In DNA form, the CDR3 reads TGCAGCGCTATAACCCTCACCGGGGAGCTGTTTTTT.

Many counts were recorded for this clonotype. V usage is TRBV4-1 and J usage is TRBJ2-4, with D tentatively TRBD1 (6 bases). The ends were cut back, 1 base at V and 7 bases at J, with 17 bases in the middle. The CDR3 spans 16 residues. Germline V gives CDR1 MGHRA, CDR2 YSYEKL. The chain's CDR3 is CASSQVVDRRMNIQYF. The DNA of the CDR3 is TGCGCCAGCAGCCAAGTTGTCGACAGGCGTATGAACATTCAGTACTTC.

Only one count was recorded for this clonotype. The chain combines TRBV25-1 with TRBJ2-1; D may be TRBD2 (5 bases). CDR1 MGHDK and CDR2 SYGVNS come from the germline V gene. The CDR3 extends over 16 amino acids. V shed 3 bases and J shed 0 bases, with 12 bases lying between them. The CDR3 reads CASSESLRDSYNEQFF. In DNA form, the CDR3 reads TGTGCCAGCAGTGAGTCCCTCCGGGACTCCTACAATGAGCAGTTCTTC.

This sequence joins TRBV28 and TRBJ1-5; possible D gene TRBD1, 5 bases. Trimming shortened V by 2 bases and J by 9 bases, and 14 bases separated the two germline ends. Germline lookup yields CDR1 MDHEN and CDR2 SYDVKM. The CDR3 contains 14 residues. CDR3 sequence reads: CASSLLQAGPPQHF. The CDR3 DNA follows: TGTGCCAGCAGTTTACTACAGGCCGGTCCGCCCCAGCATTTT.

This clonotype was found many times. V and J are TRBV29-1 and TRBJ2-7, with a weak D call TRBD1 (5 bases). V lost 0 bases and J 1 base, leaving 13 bases between the germline ends. This CDR3 comprises 15 residues. From germline, CDR1 is SQVTM and CDR2 ANQGSEA. The CDR3 sequence is CSVEEAQGSSYEQYF. As DNA, the CDR3 is TGCAGCGTTGAAGAAGCGCAGGGAAGTTCCTACGAGCAGTACTTC.

DNA for the CDR3: TGCAGCGTTGCAATTACGGAGGGACGTCTCGACCCGAACACTGAAGCTTTCTTT. Its translation is CSVAITEGRLDPNTEAFF. V is TRBV29-1 and J is TRBJ1-1; D is possibly TRBD1 (5 bases). Trimming removed 4 bases from V and 1 base from J, with 25 bases in between. The CDR3 has 18 amino acids. Looked up from germline, CDR1 is SQVTM and CDR2 is ANQGSEA.

This clonotype was picked up many times. This rearrangement joins TRBV20-1 to TRBJ2-7; D remains ambiguous. CDR3 length: 10 residues. Per germline, CDR1 DFQATT and CDR2 SNEGSKA (reference sequence). V was cut by 6 bases and J by 2 bases, with 5 bases left in between. The CDR3 sequence is CSAAAYEQYF. For the CDR3, the DNA is TGCAGTGCCGCCGCCTACGAGCAGTACTTC.

In this sample, this clonotype turned up many times. The rearrangement joins TRBV25-1 to TRBJ2-1; the match to TRBD1 covers 8 bases. From germline, CDR1 is MGHDK and CDR2 SYGVNS. CDR3 length equals 16 residues. V lost 4 bases to trimming and J lost 4 bases; unmatched junction nucleotides: 9. The CDR3 region is CASSGTDRGLYNEQFF. CDR3 DNA: TGTGCCAGCAGTGGGACTGACAGGGGATTGTACAATGAGCAGTTCTTC.

This clonotype was observed many times. For the CDR3, the DNA is TGTGCCAGCAGTTTATTTAGAGGCAGGGGGCGTTCGCACGAGCAGTACTTC. It encodes CASSLFRGRGRSHEQYF. The chain combines TRBV28 with TRBJ2-7; 8 bases are shared with TRBD1. The CDR3 has 17 residues. V lost 1 base to trimming and J lost 5 bases; unmatched junction nucleotides: 13. Germline V gene lookup returns CDR1 MDHEN and CDR2 SYDVKM.

The rearrangement links TRBV4-1 to TRBJ1-5, with 9 bases lining up with TRBD1. CDR1 is MGHRA and CDR2 is YSYEKL in the germline V gene. V lost 1 base and J lost 2; bases outside the gene matches: 15. The CDR3 is 20 residues long. The CDR3 nucleotides are TGCGCCAGCAGCCAAGTTTTTATAAGGGACAGGGAATGTTGCAATCAGCCCCAGCATTTT. This codes for CASSQVFIRDRECCNQPQHF.

This clonotype was recorded at least ten times. J is TRBJ2-1 and V is TRBV12-3 or TRBV12-4, with 15 bases aligning to TRBD2. V shed 4 bases and J 0 bases; nucleotides not matched to a gene: 10. CDR3 length: 20 residues. CDR3 sequence: CASSWGGTSGRSSSYNEQFF. The CDR3 bases are TGTGCCAGCAGTTGGGGGGGGACTAGCGGGAGGTCGAGCTCCTACAATGAGCAGTTCTTC.

V gene TRBV14 combines with J gene TRBJ2-1, with D possibly being TRBD1 (6 bases). CDR1 is SGHDN and CDR2 is FVKESK in the germline V gene. The CDR3 has 14 amino acids. Trimming cost V 5 bases and J 7 bases, with 15 bases left between them. The CDR3 region is CASSAAGAWNEQFF. The CDR3 DNA is TGTGCCAGCAGCGCCGCAGGGGCGTGGAATGAGCAGTTCTTC.

This clonotype occurred many times. The chain recombines TRBV15 with TRBJ2-2; D perhaps matches TRBD2 (6 bases). Germline V lookup: CDR1 LNHNV, CDR2 YYDKDF (reference sequence). The CDR3 length is 16 residues. Between the trimmed V and J ends, which lost 2 bases and 5 bases, there was a span of 15 bases. The CDR3 here is CATSRYPGLATGELFF. In DNA form, the CDR3 reads TGTGCCACCAGCAGATATCCGGGACTGGCTACCGGGGAGCTGTTTTTT.

V gene TRBV7-7 combines with J gene TRBJ2-1; maybe TRBD2 (6 bases). V was clipped by 3 bases and J by 8 bases, with 11 bases between them. Germline CDR1 SSHAT, CDR2 FNYEAQ (reference sequence). The CDR3 sequence is 13 residues long. The CDR3 DNA sequence: TGTGCCAGCAGCTTGGGTGGCGGGGATGAGCAGTTCTTC. The encoded protein is CASSLGGGDEQFF.